This TCR beta chain came from a study of control samples from healthy donors and cancer patients. Libraries were prepared by immunoSEQ multiplex PCR; TCRdb keeps only in-frame clonotypes and omits some of them. This sample has 75,000 to 100,000 clones; over 85% occur once, and the top ten carry 5.5%. The CDR3 loop spans 12 amino acids. Deletions cut 5 bases from V and 9 bases from J, with 11 bases between. In germline, CDR1 is KGHSH, CDR2 LQKENI. Material for sequencing was blood. The chain joins TRBV18 to TRBJ2-1; D might be TRBD2 (5 bases). The sequence derives from a man aged 50 or older in good health. The CDR3 region has the DNA TGTGCCAGCTCATCTCCTAGCACTGAGCAGTTCTTC. Translating it yields CASSSPSTEQFF.